One and the same sample provided the 5 T cell receptor beta chains below, sequenced in a study of blood T cell repertoires in COVID-19. Profiling relied on immunoSEQ multiplex PCR, and the TCRdb table lists in-frame clones only, not all of them. Among about 150,000 clones listed, 65% to 85% were seen once. Material for sequencing was peripheral blood. These receptors were collected from an elderly woman with acute or convalescent COVID-19.

The CDR3 loop reads CASSLGTGGKRGEQYF. The CDR3 coding sequence is TGTGCCAGCAGCTTAGGGACAGGGGGCAAGAGAGGCGAGCAGTACTTC. The chain recombines TRBV7-9 with TRBJ2-7; 11 positions agree with TRBD1. This CDR3 spans 16 amino acids. In germline, CDR1 is SEHNR, CDR2 FQNEAQ (reference sequence). V shed 1 base and J 6 bases; nucleotides not matched to a gene: 8.

This rearrangement joins TRBV4-1 to TRBJ2-7; D uncertain. CDR1 is MGHRA, CDR2 YSYEKL, per germline. V gave up 2 bases and J gave up 0 bases, with 8 bases separating them. The CDR3 has 14 amino acids. CDR3 coding DNA: TGCGCCAGCAGCCAAACGAGTCTCTCCTACGAGCAGTACTTC. Encoded protein: CASSQTSLSYEQYF.

The table lists this clone with many counts. The CDR3 DNA sequence: TGTGCCAGCAGCTATGGGACTAGCGGGATCTACGAGCAGTACTTC. It translates to CASSYGTSGIYEQYF. The rearrangement links TRBV7-8 to TRBJ2-7; 13 bases agree with TRBD2. This CDR3 contains 15 residues. Per the germline V gene, CDR1 is SGHVS and CDR2 is FQNEAQ. J gave up 3 bases and V 4 bases, and 3 bases lay outside the gene matches.

The gene calls are TRBV6-5 and TRBJ1-2, with TRBD1 matching over 9 bases. The CDR3 length is 14 residues. The J segment lost 6 bases and the V segment lost 5 bases, leaving 7 bases of the junction unmatched. CDR1 and CDR2 from the germline V gene are MNHEY and SVGAGI. The DNA of the CDR3 is TGTGCCAGCAGTCCGACAGGGGGGAGTGATGGCTACACCTTC. This encodes CASSPTGGSDGYTF.

This chain links TRBV6-6 with TRBJ1-5; TRBD1 is a possible D gene (6 bases). The CDR3 totals 15 residues. From germline, CDR1 is MNHNY and CDR2 SVGAGI (reference sequence). Trimming took off 2 bases at V and 9 bases at J, with 17 bases between the two ends. In DNA, the CDR3 is TGTGCCAGCAGTTACCCGGGACACTCTCAGGGGCCCCAGCATTTT. It translates to CASSYPGHSQGPQHF.